The rows below give T cell receptor beta chains drawn from one sample of a study of cytomegalovirus exposure and HLA in healthy donors. The method was immunoSEQ multiplex PCR; TCRdb's version includes in-frame clones alone and lacks a portion of them. The sample comprises about 190,000 clones, around 79% of which are singletons, and less than 2% rests with the top ten. The material sequenced was PBMCs. The receptors were sampled from a woman under 30 in good health and CMV-seronegative. Both conserved end residues are part of each CDR3. The order of the fields is J gene, V gene, D gene, clone size, CDR3 protein, CDR3 DNA. A D gene is named only where the DNA matches it firmly. Rows may omit the clone size; those that give it use once, few, many or a size class.

>TRBJ2-7|TRBV19|.|.
CASSPGDYEQYF
TGTGCCAGTAGCCCGGGGGACTACGAGCAGTACTTC
>TRBJ2-7|TRBV19|TRBD1|.
CASSTLPGTGNEQYF
TGTGCCAGTAGTACCTTACCCGGGACAGGGAATGAGCAGTACTTC
>TRBJ1-2|TRBV27|.|.
CASSPPTGNYGYTF
TGTGCCAGCAGTCCTCCGACAGGCAACTATGGCTACACCTTC
>TRBJ1-6|TRBV6-1|.|.
CASSETGAVRSPLHF
TGTGCCAGCAGTGAAACTGGGGCCGTCAGATCACCCCTCCACTTT
>TRBJ2-2|TRBV21-1|.|few
CASSKGAGGLSNTGELFF
TGTGCCAGCAGCAAAGGGGCAGGGGGCTTATCGAACACCGGGGAGCTGTTTTTT
>TRBJ2-7|TRBV5-1|TRBD1|once
CASSPPGQGFDEQYF
TGCGCCAGCAGCCCGCCGGGACAGGGGTTCGACGAGCAGTACTTC
>TRBJ1-1|TRBV7-3|.|.
CASSLTGNTEAFF
TGTGCCAGCAGCTTAACCGGGAACACTGAAGCTTTCTTT
>TRBJ1-5|TRBV10-3|.|.
CAIRSRDNQPQHF
TGTGCCATCAGGTCACGGGACAATCAGCCCCAGCATTTT
>TRBJ2-2|TRBV10-3|.|.
CAISEPLSNTGELFF
TGTGCCATCAGTGAGCCACTTTCGAACACCGGGGAGCTGTTTTTT
>TRBJ1-2|TRBV16|.|.
CASSQGQGNVKGYTF
TGTGCCAGCAGCCAAGGCCAGGGTAACGTTAAGGGCTACACCTTC
>TRBJ2-3|TRBV5-8|.|.
CASGTGSSTDTQYF
TGTGCCAGCGGGACTGGATCTAGCACAGATACGCAGTATTTT
>TRBJ2-2|TRBV28|.|.
CASGDSTGELFF
TGTGCCAGCGGGGACTCCACCGGGGAGCTGTTTTTT
>TRBJ2-7|TRBV29-1|.|.
CSVDRRGEGPREQYF
TGCAGCGTTGATCGGAGGGGGGAGGGCCCCCGGGAGCAGTACTTC
>TRBJ1-2|TRBV4-1|.|.
CASSQVGDGYTF
TGCGCCAGCAGCCAAGTAGGGGATGGCTACACCTTC
>TRBJ2-1|TRBV7-7|.|.
CASSLGQANEQFF
TGTGCCAGCAGCTTAGGCCAGGCCAATGAGCAGTTCTTC
>TRBJ2-1|TRBV6-6|TRBD1|few
CASSYWGQGSYNEQFF
TGTGCCAGCAGTTACTGGGGACAGGGCTCCTACAATGAGCAGTTCTTC
>TRBJ2-7|TRBV29-1|TRBD1|.
CSVWGQDYEQYF
TGCAGCGTTTGGGGACAGGACTACGAGCAGTACTTC